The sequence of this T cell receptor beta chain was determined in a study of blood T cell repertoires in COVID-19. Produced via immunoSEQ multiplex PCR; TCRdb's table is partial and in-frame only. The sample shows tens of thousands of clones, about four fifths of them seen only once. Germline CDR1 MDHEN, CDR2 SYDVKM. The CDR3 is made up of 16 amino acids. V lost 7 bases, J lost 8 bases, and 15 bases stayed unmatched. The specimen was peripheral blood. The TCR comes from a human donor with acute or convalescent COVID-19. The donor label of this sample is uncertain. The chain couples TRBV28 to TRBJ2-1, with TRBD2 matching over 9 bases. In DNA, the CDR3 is TGTGCCAGCACCCTCGGGGGTAGCGGGAGTTACTATGAGCAGTTCTTC. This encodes CASTLGGSGSYYEQFF.